A single sample gave rise to the 29 T cell receptor beta chains below, sequenced in a study of identical twins. MiXCR, run by TCRdb on the 5' RACE reads, gives a single entry per CDR3 protein. The sample yields 200,000 to 250,000 distinct CDR3 sequences, 6% to 9% seen once. The sample also formed part of further work on yellow fever vaccine responses in identical twins.

The sample comprised memory (CD45RO+) T cells sorted from blood. All receptors come from a woman aged 18-30 years in good health.

Ten or more counts support this clonotype. The J gene is TRBJ2-7, the V gene TRBV5-1; 7 bases map to TRBD1. After removal of 4 bases from V and 6 bases from J, the junction contained 7 bases not matched to a gene. The CDR3 runs 13 residues. Germline loops: CDR1 SGHRS, CDR2 YFSETQ. CDR3 region: CASSNRQGFEQYF. The DNA of the CDR3 is TGCGCCAGCAGCAACAGACAGGGATTCGAGCAGTACTTC. The whole variable domain, remainder taken from reference TRBV5-1 and TRBJ2-7, is KAGVTQTPRYLIKTRGQQVTLSCSPISGHRSVSWYQQTPGQGLQFLFEYFSETQRNKGNFPGRFSGRQFSNSRSEMNVSTLELGDSALYLCASSNRQGFEQYFGPGTRLTVT.

The sample holds a few counts of this clonotype. This chain uses TRBV30 with TRBJ1-6; TRBD1 matches 9 bases. The CDR3 sequence is 12 residues long. Trimming cost V 7 bases and J 9 bases; bases outside gene matches: 4. Germline CDR1 and CDR2: GTSNPN and SVGIG (reference sequence). CDR3 amino acids: CALRTGASPLHF. In nucleotides, the CDR3 is TGTGCCTTGCGGACAGGGGCTTCACCCCTCCACTTT.

This clonotype was observed a few times. This chain joins TRBV7-2 and TRBJ2-5; D is perhaps TRBD1 (5 bases). With 3 bases removed from V and 5 bases from J, the gap between germline ends came to 16 bases. This CDR3 contains 15 residues. Germline-derived CDR1 and CDR2 are SGHTA and FQGNSA. The CDR3 protein is CASSFPAGLGETQYF. CDR3 in DNA: TGTGCCAGCAGCTTCCCGGCAGGGTTGGGGGAGACCCAGTACTTC.

The sample holds a few counts of this clonotype. This rearrangement joins TRBV18 to TRBJ1-2; D is possibly TRBD1 (5 bases). Trimming took off 1 base at V and 5 bases at J, with 17 bases between the two ends. The germline CDR1 and CDR2 sequences are KGHSH and LQKENI. The CDR3 covers 16 residues. The CDR3 protein is CASSPRGDGHSYGYTF. The DNA of the CDR3 is TGTGCCAGCTCACCACGGGGGGATGGTCATTCGTATGGCTACACCTTC.

CDR3 region: CASSLPGGRGTEAFF. In DNA, the CDR3 is TGTGCCAGCAGTTTACCAGGGGGCCGGGGCACTGAAGCTTTCTTT. The chain links TRBV28 to TRBJ1-1, with 8 bases that match TRBD1. In germline, CDR1 is MDHEN, CDR2 SYDVKM. The ends lost 2 bases at V and 4 bases at J; junction bases unmatched: 6. This CDR3 contains 15 residues. The variable domain in full, with the rest retrieved from reference TRBV28 and TRBJ1-1, is DVKVTQSSRYLVKRTGEKVFLECVQDMDHENMFWYRQDPGLGLRLIYFSYDVKMKEKGDIPEGYSVSREKKERFSLILESASTNQTSMYLCASSLPGGRGTEAFFGQGTRLTVV.

This clonotype was picked up a small number of times. The chain links TRBV15 to TRBJ2-5; 9 nucleotides match TRBD2. In germline, CDR1 is LNHNV, CDR2 YYDKDF (reference sequence). V gave up 5 bases and J gave up 5 bases; unmatched junction bases: 12. The CDR3 is made up of 16 amino acids. As DNA, the CDR3 is TGTGCCACCAGCGGCCGCCAGACTAGCGGCGAGGAGACCCAGTACTTC. It codes for CATSGRQTSGEETQYF. The full variable domain, in which reference TRBV15 and TRBJ2-5 provide the parts outside the CDR3, is DAMVIQNPRYQVTQFGKPVTLSCSQTLNHNVMYWYQQKSSQAPKLLFHYYDKDFNNEADTPDNFQSRRPNTSFCFLDIRSPGLGDTAMYLCATSGRQTSGEETQYFGPGTRLLVL.

This clonotype was detected a few times. The V and J genes are TRBV28 and TRBJ1-1; a possible D gene is TRBD1 (6 bases). Germline V gives CDR1 MDHEN, CDR2 SYDVKM. V was trimmed by 6 bases and J by 1 base, leaving 27 bases between them. The CDR3 totals 19 residues. The CDR3: CASSLREYRVGRPNTEAFF. In DNA, the CDR3 is TGTGCCAGCAGCCTGAGAGAATACAGGGTCGGTCGGCCGAACACTGAAGCTTTCTTT. Using reference TRBV28 and TRBJ1-1 for the parts outside the CDR3, the full variable domain is DVKVTQSSRYLVKRTGEKVFLECVQDMDHENMFWYRQDPGLGLRLIYFSYDVKMKEKGDIPEGYSVSREKKERFSLILESASTNQTSMYLCASSLREYRVGRPNTEAFFGQGTRLTVV.

V gene TRBV6-1 combines with J gene TRBJ2-7, with D possibly TRBD1 on 5 matching bases. V shed 5 bases and J shed 0 bases, with 14 bases lying between them. The CDR3 sequence is 15 residues long. Germline assignment: CDR1 MNHNS and CDR2 SASEGT. CDR3: CASSPETASSYEQYF. The DNA of the CDR3 is TGTGCCAGCAGTCCCGAGACAGCGAGCTCCTACGAGCAGTACTTC.

In this sample, this clonotype turned up many times. The chain employs TRBV29-1 and TRBJ2-5; 12 nucleotides agree with TRBD2. V shed 6 bases, J shed 4 bases, and the junction held 9 bases outside the gene matches. Germline assignment: CDR1 SQVTM and CDR2 ANQGSEA. This CDR3 has 15 amino acids. CDR3 in DNA: TGCAGCGTCTGGCTAGCGGGGGGGCGGGGAGAGACCCAGTACTTC. This gives the protein CSVWLAGGRGETQYF.

This clonotype appeared many times. The CDR3 reads CASTWGGRDNEQFF. The DNA of the CDR3 is TGTGCCAGCACCTGGGGGGGACGGGACAATGAGCAGTTCTTC. This sequence joins TRBV12-3 or TRBV12-4 and TRBJ2-1; 7 bases map to TRBD2. This CDR3 region has 14 residues. J gave up 5 bases and V 7 bases, and 8 bases lay outside the gene matches.

Many counts were recorded for this clonotype. The chain has TRBV20-1 and TRBJ1-6, with D possibly TRBD1 on 6 matching bases. This CDR3 has 15 amino acids. V was shortened by 4 bases and J by 5 bases, with 15 bases between the two germline ends. Germline CDR1 reads DFQATT; CDR2 reads SNEGSKA (reference sequence). This chain's CDR3 is CSATRRGRDNSPLHF. For the CDR3, the DNA is TGCAGTGCTACACGCCGGGGGCGGGATAATTCACCCCTCCACTTT.

The V call is TRBV5-1, the J call TRBJ2-3; 9 positions agree with TRBD2. Germline V gene lookup returns CDR1 SGHRS and CDR2 YFSETQ. This CDR3 has 13 amino acids. V was clipped by 9 bases and J by 2 bases; unmatched bases: 4. The CDR3 DNA sequence: TGCGCCACCGCGGGGGGGGCCACAGATACGCAGTATTTT. The encoded protein is CATAGGATDTQYF.

The V gene is TRBV20-1, the J gene TRBJ1-1; maybe TRBD1 (6 bases). Germline CDR1 is DFQATT and CDR2 is SNEGSKA (reference sequence). The V and J ends lost 0 bases and 0 bases respectively, with 17 bases between them. This CDR3 is built from 17 residues. Written as DNA, the CDR3 is TGCAGTGCTAGAGATCACAGGGCTTATGATATGAACACTGAAGCTTTCTTT. Translating it yields CSARDHRAYDMNTEAFF.

This clonotype was seen many times. The chain carries TRBV27 and TRBJ2-1, with TRBD1 identical over 7 bases. Unmatched junction bases numbered 8, after V lost 5 bases and J lost 7 bases. CDR3 size: 14 residues. Germline V lookup: CDR1 MNHEY, CDR2 SMNVEV (reference sequence). The CDR3 spells CASSPRTGGNEQFF. The CDR3 coding sequence is TGTGCCAGCAGTCCTCGGACAGGAGGTAATGAGCAGTTCTTC.

This clonotype appeared many times. The V gene is TRBV29-1, the J gene TRBJ2-3; D unresolved. The CDR3 runs 14 residues. V was trimmed by 0 bases and J by 2 bases, leaving 9 bases between them. Germline loops: CDR1 SQVTM, CDR2 ANQGSEA. The CDR3 region is CSVEERSNTDTQYF. The CDR3 DNA sequence: TGCAGCGTTGAAGAACGGTCAAACACAGATACGCAGTATTTT.

The chain is built from TRBV13 and TRBJ2-6, with 7 bases that match TRBD1. The germline V gene encodes CDR1 PRHDT and CDR2 FYEKMQ (reference sequence). The CDR3 runs to 19 residues. V dropped 7 bases and J dropped 0; count of bases not matched to a gene: 15. CDR3 region: CASTHRTRTGRSGANVLTF. The CDR3 region has the DNA TGTGCCAGCACCCACCGAACCCGGACAGGCCGCTCTGGGGCCAACGTCCTGACTTTC. The whole variable domain, filled in from reference TRBV13 and TRBJ2-6, reads AAGVIQSPRHLIKEKRETATLKCYPIPRHDTVYWYQQGPGQDPQFLISFYEKMQSDKGSIPDRFSAQQFSDYHSELNMSSLELGDSALYFCASTHRTRTGRSGANVLTFGAGSRLTVL.

This clonotype was counted only a few times. This chain joins TRBV7-2 and TRBJ1-2, with D unclear. V was clipped by 2 bases and J by 6 bases, with 13 bases between them. The CDR3 is made up of 14 amino acids. CDR1 and CDR2 (germline): SGHTA, FQGNSA. The CDR3 nucleotides are TGTGCCAGCAGCTTAAATGGCCGAACAAATGGCTACACCTTC. Translating gives CASSLNGRTNGYTF.

The chain links TRBV5-1 to TRBJ2-5; the D is unclear. V lost 4 bases to trimming and J lost 11 bases, with 21 bases between them. The CDR3 has 14 amino acids. Germline CDR1 and CDR2: SGHRS and YFSETQ. CDR3 DNA sequence: TGCGCCAGCAGCCCGGCCACGCCGACCTTTGCTCAGTACTTC. As protein: CASSPATPTFAQYF. Drawing the rest from reference TRBV5-1 and TRBJ2-5, the complete variable domain is KAGVTQTPRYLIKTRGQQVTLSCSPISGHRSVSWYQQTPGQGLQFLFEYFSETQRNKGNFPGRFSGRQFSNSRSEMNVSTLELGDSALYLCASSPATPTFAQYFGPGTRLLVL.

This clonotype was found many times. This chain joins TRBV29-1 and TRBJ2-3; TRBD2 matches at 7 bases. Looked up from germline, CDR1 is SQVTM and CDR2 is ANQGSEA. Trimming at V came to 5 bases and at J to 2 bases, leaving 4 bases not matched to a gene. The CDR3 spans 13 residues. CDR3 bases: TGCAGCGTTAAAGCGGGGACCACAGATACGCAGTATTTT. Protein: CSVKAGTTDTQYF.

The chain couples TRBV20-1 to TRBJ2-7, with 9 bases lining up with TRBD2. Per the germline V gene, CDR1 is DFQATT and CDR2 is SNEGSKA (reference sequence). The CDR3 covers 14 residues. Trimming took 3 bases from V and 2 from J; bases not matched to a gene: 5. This chain's CDR3 is CSAREAGGPYEQYF. CDR3 in DNA: TGCAGTGCTAGGGAAGCGGGAGGCCCCTACGAGCAGTACTTC.

In this sample, this clonotype turned up many times. The rearrangement uses TRBV6-4 and TRBJ1-1, with D perhaps matching TRBD1 (5 bases). Germline CDR1 MRHNA, CDR2 SNTAGT. Trimming shortened V by 3 bases and J by 6 bases, and 11 bases separated the two germline ends. The CDR3 totals 13 residues. In nucleotides, the CDR3 is TGTGCCAGCAGTGAGGGGGACCGAGCTGAAGCTTTCTTT. Translated, it gives CASSEGDRAEAFF.

Ten or more counts support this clonotype. The chain employs TRBV24-1 and TRBJ2-3, with D tentatively TRBD1 (6 bases). Trimming pared 3 bases from V and 2 bases from J, leaving 11 bases between. CDR3 length equals 15 residues. Per germline, CDR1 KGHDR and CDR2 SFDVKD. The CDR3 sequence: CATSDGGRYTDTQYF. The CDR3 nucleotides are TGTGCCACCAGTGATGGGGGCAGATACACAGATACGCAGTATTTT.

This clonotype has at least ten counts. V gene TRBV28 combines with J gene TRBJ1-2; D not resolved. CDR3 length: 13 residues. V lost 10 bases to trimming and J lost 2 bases, with 14 bases between them. Germline CDR1 is MDHEN and CDR2 is SYDVKM. The chain's CDR3 is CATQSAVNYGYTF. In DNA, the CDR3 is TGTGCCACCCAATCGGCCGTGAACTATGGCTACACCTTC.

This clonotype was seen a few times. The chain recombines TRBV3-1 with TRBJ1-1; the D is unclear. Germline V gene sequence: CDR1 LGHDT, CDR2 YNNKEL (reference sequence). Trimming removed 4 bases from V and 5 bases from J, with 8 bases in between. This CDR3 has 12 amino acids. CDR3 sequence reads: CASSLGWTEAFF. The CDR3 DNA follows: TGTGCCAGCAGCCTAGGGTGGACTGAAGCTTTCTTT.

This clonotype was counted ten times or more. The chain carries TRBV7-2 and TRBJ2-4; no clear D gene. The CDR3 sequence is 14 residues long. The V and J ends lost 5 bases and 3 bases respectively, with 11 bases between them. Looked up from germline, CDR1 is SGHTA and CDR2 is FQGNSA. DNA for the CDR3: TGTGCCAGCAGCCCCGTCAAGGGCAAAAACATTCAGTACTTC. Translating gives CASSPVKGKNIQYF.

The table lists this clonotype with many counts. The chain couples TRBV20-1 to TRBJ2-3, with 9 nucleotides matching TRBD2. V dropped 3 bases and J dropped 2; count of bases not matched to a gene: 3. CDR3 length: 14 residues. Germline V gene sequence: CDR1 DFQATT, CDR2 SNEGSKA (reference sequence). In nucleotides, the CDR3 is TGCAGTGCTAGGACTAGCGGAACCACAGATACGCAGTATTTT. It encodes CSARTSGTTDTQYF.

This clonotype was counted at least ten times. The chain couples TRBV7-3 to TRBJ2-1, with D perhaps given as TRBD1 or TRBD2 (5 bases each). CDR3 length equals 14 residues. The germline gives CDR1 SGHTA, CDR2 FQGTGA. V was cut by 1 base and J by 5 bases, with 9 bases left in between. The CDR3 is CASSLKGRDNEQFF. CDR3 DNA sequence: TGTGCCAGCAGCTTAAAGGGGAGAGACAATGAGCAGTTCTTC.

This clonotype was found a few times. The chain joins TRBV7-2 to TRBJ2-3, with 11 bases that match TRBD2. The CDR3 sequence is 16 residues long. V lost 1 base, J lost 7 bases, and 7 bases stayed unmatched. Germline V CDR1 and CDR2: SGHTA, FQGNSA. The CDR3 coding sequence is TGTGCCAGCAGCTTAGAGGGCACTAGCGGGGGATATACGCAGTATTTT. It yields the protein CASSLEGTSGGYTQYF.

The table lists this clonotype with a few counts. This chain connects TRBV2 to TRBJ1-6; D remains unclear. The length of the CDR3 is 13 residues. The V gene lost 3 bases and the J gene lost 16 bases, with 16 bases spanning the gap. Germline V gene data show CDR1 as SNHLY and CDR2 as FYNNEI. The CDR3 DNA is TGTGCCAGCAGTGAGAGGGAGGACCTTCTGCTCCACTTT. This sequence encodes CASSEREDLLLHF.